This T cell receptor beta chain is drawn from a study of T cells in Graves' hyperthyroidism and ophthalmopathy. A note on this clonotype: This is likely a read error, given that the CDR3 carries no conserved phenylalanine or tryptophan at its end.

RNA transcripts were the template for amplifying TCR beta CDR3 regions. A set of HTBI primers served as the primers for a first-round RT-PCR of the TCR CDR3. Via MiXCR, TCRdb re-called the multiplex PCR reads, giving one row per CDR3 protein. The data hold approximately 330,000 distinct CDR3 sequences, with approximately 13% observed a single time. Germline assignment: CDR1 SGHTA and CDR2 FQGNSA. CDR3 length equals 15 residues. Trimming took 8 bases from V and 5 from J; bases not matched to a gene: 10. The sequence derives from a woman aged 40 to 49 with Graves' ophthalmopathy. The chain joins TRBV7-2 to TRBJ2-1, with 9 bases fitting TRBD2. Specimen: blood. For the CDR3, the DNA is TGTGCCAGCTCACCTGGCGGGAGGGTGGACAATGAGCAGTTCTAC. Translating gives CASSPGGRVDNEQFY.